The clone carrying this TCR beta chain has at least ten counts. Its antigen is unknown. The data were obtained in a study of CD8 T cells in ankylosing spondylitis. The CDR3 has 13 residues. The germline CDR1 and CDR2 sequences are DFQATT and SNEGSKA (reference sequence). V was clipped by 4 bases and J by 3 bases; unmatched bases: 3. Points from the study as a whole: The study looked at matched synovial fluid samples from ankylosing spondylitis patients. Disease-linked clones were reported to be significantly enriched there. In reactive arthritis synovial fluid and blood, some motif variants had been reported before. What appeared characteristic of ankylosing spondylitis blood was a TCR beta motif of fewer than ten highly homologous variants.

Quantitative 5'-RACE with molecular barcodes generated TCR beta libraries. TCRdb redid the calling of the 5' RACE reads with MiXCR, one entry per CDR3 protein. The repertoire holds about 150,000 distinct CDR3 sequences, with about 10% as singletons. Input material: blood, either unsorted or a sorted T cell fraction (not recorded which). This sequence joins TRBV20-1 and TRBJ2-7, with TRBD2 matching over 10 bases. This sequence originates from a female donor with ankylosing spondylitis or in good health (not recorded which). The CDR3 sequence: CSATGLADYEQYF. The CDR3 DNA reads TGCAGTGCTACCGGACTAGCGGACTACGAGCAGTACTTC.